This TCR beta chain was captured in a study of T cell repertoires in cytomegalovirus infection. Study context: A matching HLA type, together with CMV infection, was signaled by public TCR beta signatures.

TCRdb fed the reads into MiXCR, producing one record per CDR3 protein. This sample yields approximately 750,000 distinct CDR3 sequences, of which 35% are seen a single time; under 3% belongs to the top ten. Looked up from germline, CDR1 is MDHEN and CDR2 is SYDVKM. This CDR3 has 14 residues. The V gene end was trimmed by 11 bases and the J gene end by 5 bases; junction bases not matched to a gene: 13. Notes on the study in general: The cumulative frequency of public TCR beta families distinguished individuals who carried CMV together with the relevant HLA. In two of eight donors, the top clonotype was HLA-C-restricted CMV-specific.

This clonotype has just a few counts. Its specificity is unknown. The V call is TRBV28, the J call TRBJ1-2; the match to TRBD1 covers 8 bases. The sequence was obtained from a human donor in good health (CMV status not recorded). Some clones in this sample may be carry-over from other donors' samples. Sequenced material: PBMCs. This chain's CDR3 is CAAWGRQGKYGYTF. The CDR3 DNA reads TGTGCCGCGTGGGGCCGACAGGGGAAGTATGGCTACACCTTC.